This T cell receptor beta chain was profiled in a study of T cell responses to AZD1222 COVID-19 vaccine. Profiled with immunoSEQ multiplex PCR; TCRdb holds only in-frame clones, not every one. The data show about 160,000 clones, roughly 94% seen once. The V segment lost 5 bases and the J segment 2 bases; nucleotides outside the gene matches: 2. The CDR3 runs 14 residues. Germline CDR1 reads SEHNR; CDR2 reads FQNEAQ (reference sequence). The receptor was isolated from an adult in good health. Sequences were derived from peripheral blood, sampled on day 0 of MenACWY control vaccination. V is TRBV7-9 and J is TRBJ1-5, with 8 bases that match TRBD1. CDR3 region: CASSTQGGNQPQHF. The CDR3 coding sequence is TGTGCCAGCAGCACACAGGGGGGCAATCAGCCCCAGCATTTT.